This TCR beta chain is from a study of T cells in tuberculosis. Study-level results: Active tuberculosis alpha repertoires lay closer to GMM-specific TCRs than controls'.

V lost 11 bases and J 0 bases, leaving 13 bases between the germline ends. The germline gives CDR1 SGHTA, CDR2 FQGNSA. The CDR3 totals 13 residues. In regard to this clone: Its target is not known.

Measured with immunoSEQ multiplex PCR; TCRdb has only the in-frame clones, and not every one. Of 20,000 to 25,000 clones listed, around 95% are singletons. The rearrangement joins TRBV7-2 to TRBJ1-2; no clear D gene. The TCR sequence derives from a donor between 5 and 29 years old with latent tuberculosis or without tuberculosis infection. Sequenced sample: PBMCs. CDR3 sequence reads: CASNEGPNYGYTF. The CDR3 DNA follows: TGTGCCTCTAACGAGGGCCCTAACTATGGCTACACCTTC. The full variable domain, its missing parts supplied by reference TRBV7-2 and TRBJ1-2, is GAGVSQSPSNKVTEKGKDVELRCDPISGHTALYWYRQSLGQGLEFLIYFQGNSAPDKSGLPSDRFSAERTGGSVSTLTIQRTQQEDSAVYLCASNEGPNYGYTFGSGTRLTVV.